This paragraph covers one T cell receptor (beta chain) sequence. As yet, its antigen is unknown. The CDR3 is made up of 16 amino acids. Trimming cost V 6 bases and J 8 bases; bases outside gene matches: 16. Germline V lookup: CDR1 SGHTA, CDR2 FQGNSA. The data originate from a study of long-term antiretroviral therapy in people with HIV. Study results and limitations: At every time point, clones expanded before ART dominated the repertoire. Specimens of blood were obtained during about 2004 to 2018, possibly under older ART regimens. Repertoires looked antigen-experienced, with only a slight naive shift after ART. Records did not include ART adherence, viral resistance or therapy changes.

Sequencing used immunoSEQ v3.0 at survey level. The table came from immunoSEQ multiplex PCR; TCRdb's copy has only in-frame clones and leaves some out. The sample includes just over 20,000 clones, approximately 80% of them seen just once. The sample in question was unsorted PBMCs, obtained 0.5 years after starting antiretroviral therapy. The sequence derives from a man aged 18 to 30 with HIV. This chain uses TRBV7-2 with TRBJ1-2; 9 bases fit TRBD1. The CDR3 spells CASRSEAAQGASGYTF. In nucleotides, the CDR3 is TGTGCCAGCAGATCAGAAGCGGCACAGGGGGCATCGGGCTACACCTTC.